At least ten counts were recorded for the clone carrying this TCR beta chain. The sample originates from a study of neurological immune-mediated disorders. TCRdb reanalysed the 5' RACE reads using MiXCR and keeps one entry per CDR3 protein. The table lists tens of thousands of distinct CDR3 sequences, around 2.5% of them singletons. The unsorted libraries originated from 2 million PBMCs kept at -80 C. The CDR3 is 15 residues long. Germline CDR1 SEHNR, CDR2 FQNEAQ (reference sequence). The J segment lost 6 bases and the V segment lost 2 bases, leaving 8 bases of the junction unmatched. Sequencing was done on a sample of PBMCs. The TCR originated in a man aged 50-59 years with multiple sclerosis. The rearrangement uses TRBV7-9 and TRBJ1-1, with 8 bases matching TRBD1. For the CDR3, the DNA is TGTGCCAGCAGCTTACTGACAGGGGCGGGTTCTGAAGCTTTCTTT. Translation: CASSLLTGAGSEAFF.